This T cell receptor beta chain was recorded in a study of cytomegalovirus exposure and HLA in healthy donors. Study-wide results and limits: Reports described diagnosis of cytomegalovirus status by the classifier as highly specific and sensitive. Investigators reported about 160 TCR beta chains as tied to cytomegalovirus.

Comment on this clone: Its antigen is still unknown.

Sequencing was performed with immunoSEQ multiplex PCR; in TCRdb, only in-frame clones are kept and a portion is missing. The top ten clones hold around 1.8% of a sample with about 110,000 clones, roughly 90% of them seen once. This CDR3 contains 13 residues. CDR1 SNHLY and CDR2 FYNNEI come from the germline V gene. V lost 5 bases to trimming and J lost 2 bases, with 7 bases between them. This TCR derives from a woman in her late teens or twenties in good health and CMV-seronegative. Sequenced input: PBMCs. This chain uses TRBV2 with TRBJ2-1; D might be TRBD1 (5 bases). Here the CDR3 DNA reads TGTGCCAGCAGTCCAGGGACCTACAATGAGCAGTTCTTC. This codes for CASSPGTYNEQFF.